The 9 T cell receptor beta chains listed next were all sequenced from one sample in a study of CD8 T cells in ankylosing spondylitis. TCRdb re-derived calls from the 5' RACE reads in MiXCR, one entry per CDR3 protein. This repertoire shows approximately 250,000 distinct CDR3 sequences, less than 9.5% found once; its top ten account for 4.5% to 5%. The material sequenced was blood, either unsorted or a sorted T cell fraction (not recorded which). The receptors here all came from a female donor with ankylosing spondylitis or in good health (not recorded which).

This clonotype appeared many times. The chain joins TRBV7-7 to TRBJ1-1, with unresolved D. This CDR3 comprises 10 residues. The germline V and J ends were trimmed by 5 bases and 10 bases, with 8 bases remaining between them. CDR1 and CDR2 (germline): SSHAT, FNYEAQ (reference sequence). CDR3 nucleotide sequence: TGTGCCAGCAGCCCGCAATTAGCTTTCTTT. Amino acid sequence: CASSPQLAFF.

This clonotype was observed many times. The chain combines TRBV18 with TRBJ1-2, with unresolved D. Looked up from germline, CDR1 is KGHSH and CDR2 is LQKENI. The V gene lost 0 bases and the J gene lost 7 bases, with 15 bases spanning the gap. CDR3 length equals 15 residues. This chain's CDR3 is CASSPPVSGVGGYTF. In DNA, the CDR3 is TGTGCCAGCTCACCACCGGTTAGTGGAGTTGGTGGCTACACCTTC. Variable domain in full (rest from reference TRBV18 and TRBJ1-2): NAGVMQNPRHLVRRRGQEARLRCSPMKGHSHVYWYRQLPEEGLKFMVYLQKENIIDESGMPKERFSAEFPKEGPSILRIQQVVRGDSAAYFCASSPPVSGVGGYTFGSGTRLTVV.

Many counts were recorded for this clonotype. The chain combines TRBV12-3 or TRBV12-4 with TRBJ1-2, with D possibly matching TRBD1 (6 bases). The CDR3 has 13 residues. V lost 5 bases to trimming and J lost 4 bases, with 11 bases between them. The CDR3 here is CASSETGGYGYTF. The CDR3, as DNA: TGTGCCAGCAGTGAGACAGGAGGCTATGGCTACACCTTC.

The table lists this clonotype with many counts. The chain joins TRBV24-1 to TRBJ2-1, with no clear D. Germline CDR1 is KGHDR and CDR2 is SFDVKD. Trimming took off 3 bases at V and 10 bases at J, with 12 bases between the two ends. There are 13 residues in the CDR3. In nucleotides, the CDR3 is TGTGCCACCAGTGATCCTACCTTATCCGAGCAGTTCTTC. Translation gives CATSDPTLSEQFF.

This clonotype came up many times. This sequence joins TRBV7-2 and TRBJ2-3, with D maybe TRBD1 (6 bases). Trimming cost V 1 base and J 1 base, with 12 bases left between them. In germline, CDR1 is SGHTA, CDR2 FQGNSA. CDR3 length equals 16 residues. The CDR3 bases are TGTGCCAGCAGCTTAGTATCAGGGGCCCGCACAGATACGCAGTATTTT. Translating it yields CASSLVSGARTDTQYF.

The chain recombines TRBV20-1 with TRBJ2-5; 8 nucleotides align to TRBD1. Germline V lookup: CDR1 DFQATT, CDR2 SNEGSKA (reference sequence). V dropped 6 bases and J dropped 3; count of bases not matched to a gene: 12. The CDR3 is made up of 15 amino acids. CDR3 nucleotides: TGCAGTGCCGACGACAGGGGTAGCGGTAAAGAGACCCAGTACTTC. It translates to CSADDRGSGKETQYF.

This clonotype has ten or more counts. The genes are TRBV29-1 and TRBJ2-1, with D possibly TRBD2 on 5 matching bases. V dropped 6 bases and J dropped 5 bases, with 14 bases sitting between them. In germline, CDR1 is SQVTM, CDR2 ANQGSEA. The CDR3 extends over 13 amino acids. This chain's CDR3 is CSVGGLADNEQFF. In DNA form, the CDR3 reads TGCAGCGTCGGCGGGCTAGCAGACAATGAGCAGTTCTTC.

This clonotype was detected ten times or more. V and J are TRBV2 and TRBJ2-5, with D hard to call. There are 12 residues in the CDR3. Per germline, CDR1 SNHLY and CDR2 FYNNEI. Deletions cut 8 bases from V and 0 bases from J, with 7 bases between. CDR3 DNA sequence: TGTGCCAGCGCCTTGTACCAAGAGACCCAGTACTTC. Protein sequence: CASALYQETQYF.

This clonotype has only a few counts. This sequence may be a read error, since a much larger clone differs from it by one base. The chain is built from TRBV12-3 or TRBV12-4 and TRBJ2-1; TRBD2 might be the D (5 bases). CDR3 length equals 15 residues. Trimming pared 5 bases from V and 8 bases from J, leaving 19 bases between. In DNA form, the CDR3 reads TGTGCCAGCAGTCCCCTAGCCGCGCAGCGAGATGAGCAGTTCTTC. It translates to CASSPLAAQRDEQFF.